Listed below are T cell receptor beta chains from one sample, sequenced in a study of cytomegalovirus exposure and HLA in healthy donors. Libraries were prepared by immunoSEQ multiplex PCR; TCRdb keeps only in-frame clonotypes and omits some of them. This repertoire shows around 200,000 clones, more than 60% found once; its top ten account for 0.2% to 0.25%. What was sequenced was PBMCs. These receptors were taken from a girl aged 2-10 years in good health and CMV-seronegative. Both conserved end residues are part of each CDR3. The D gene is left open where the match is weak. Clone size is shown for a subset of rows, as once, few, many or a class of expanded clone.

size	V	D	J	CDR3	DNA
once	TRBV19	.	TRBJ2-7	CASSMAGIYEQYF	TGTGCCAGTAGTATGGCAGGAATCTACGAGCAGTACTTC
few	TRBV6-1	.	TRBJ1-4	CASSEDVLRPQRAEKLFF	TGTGCCAGCAGTGAAGACGTTTTACGACCCCAGCGGGCTGAAAAACTGTTTTTT
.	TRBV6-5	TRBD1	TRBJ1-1	CASSLGQVAFF	TGTGCCAGCAGTTTGGGACAGGTTGCTTTCTTT
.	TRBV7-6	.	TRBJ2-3	CASSLGGRVGTDTQYF	TGTGCCAGCAGCTTAGGGGGGCGTGTGGGCACAGATACGCAGTATTTT
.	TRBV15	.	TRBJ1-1	CATSIPGGMNTEAFF	TGTGCCACCAGCATACCAGGAGGGATGAACACTGAAGCTTTCTTT
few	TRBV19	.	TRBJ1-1	CASSIGAAEAFF	TGTGCCAGTAGTATCGGTGCCGCTGAAGCTTTCTTT
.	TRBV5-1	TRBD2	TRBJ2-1	CASSLCSGGACEQFF	TGCGCCAGCAGCTTGTGTAGCGGGGGGGCGTGTGAGCAGTTCTTC
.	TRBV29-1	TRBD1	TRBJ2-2	CSVGTGVNTGELFF	TGCAGCGTTGGGACAGGGGTGAACACCGGGGAGCTGTTTTTT
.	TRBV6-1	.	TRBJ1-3	CATARDTNSGNTIYF	TGTGCCACCGCCAGAGACACAAACTCTGGAAACACCATATATTTT
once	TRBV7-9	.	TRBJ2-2	CASSTDRNTGELFF	TGTGCCAGCAGTACGGACAGGAACACCGGGGAGCTGTTTTTT
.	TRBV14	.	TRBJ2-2	CASSLSAGPGPGELFF	TGTGCCAGCAGCCTCAGCGCGGGCCCCGGTCCCGGGGAGCTGTTTTTT
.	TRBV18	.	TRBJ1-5	CASSPAVDNQPQHF	TGTGCCAGCTCACCAGCGGTTGACAATCAGCCCCAGCATTTT
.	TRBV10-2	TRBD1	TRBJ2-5	CASRGTGIAETQYF	TGCGCCAGCAGGGGGACAGGGATTGCGGAGACCCAGTACTTC
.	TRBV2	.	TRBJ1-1	CASGGSTEAFF	TGTGCCAGCGGAGGTTCCACTGAAGCTTTCTTT
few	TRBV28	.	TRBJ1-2	CASGGVNYGYTF	TGTGCCAGTGGGGGGGTAAACTATGGCTACACCTTC
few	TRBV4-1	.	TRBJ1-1	CASSQVGQKNTEAFF	TGCGCCAGCAGCCAAGTAGGACAGAAGAACACTGAAGCTTTCTTT
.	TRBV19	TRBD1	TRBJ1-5	CASRHYDRVDQPQHF	TGTGCCAGTAGACATTACGACAGGGTTGATCAGCCCCAGCATTTT
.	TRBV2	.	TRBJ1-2	CASKPGDGYTF	TGTGCCAGCAAGCCAGGGGATGGCTACACCTTC
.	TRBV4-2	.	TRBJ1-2	CASSQRQLYGYTF	TGTGCCAGCAGCCAGCGACAGTTGTATGGCTACACCTTC
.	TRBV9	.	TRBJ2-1	CASSAYRAGTNNEQFF	TGTGCCAGCAGCGCGTATCGGGCGGGTACTAACAATGAGCAGTTCTTC
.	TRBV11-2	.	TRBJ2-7	CASSPSEVASYEQYF	TGTGCCAGCAGCCCATCCGAGGTAGCCTCCTACGAGCAGTACTTC
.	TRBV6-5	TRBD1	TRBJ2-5	CASRQRQGRETQYF	TGTGCCAGCAGACAACGACAGGGGCGAGAGACCCAGTACTTC
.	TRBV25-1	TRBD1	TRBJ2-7	CASSRDSTTYEQYF	TGTGCCAGCAGTAGGGACAGTACCACCTACGAGCAGTACTTC
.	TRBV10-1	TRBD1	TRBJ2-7	CASSESIGQGVYEQYF	TGCGCCAGCAGTGAGTCGATAGGACAGGGAGTCTACGAGCAGTACTTC
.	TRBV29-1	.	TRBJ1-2	CSVLANYGYTF	TGCAGCGTTCTCGCGAACTATGGCTACACCTTC
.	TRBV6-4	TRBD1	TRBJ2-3	CASSKTGDTTDTQYF	TGTGCCAGCAGTAAGACAGGGGACACTACAGATACGCAGTATTTT
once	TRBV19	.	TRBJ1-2	CASSLFGQAGYGYTF	TGTGCCAGTAGTCTCTTCGGGCAGGCGGGCTATGGCTACACCTTC
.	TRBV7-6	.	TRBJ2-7	CASSLDSILFEQYF	TGTGCCAGCAGCCTGGACAGTATACTCTTCGAGCAGTACTTC
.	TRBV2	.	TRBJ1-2	CASSSRPGQTSYGYTF	TGTGCCAGCAGTTCTCGGCCAGGACAGACAAGCTATGGCTACACCTTC
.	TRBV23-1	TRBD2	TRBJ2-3	CASSQSSGSPSTDTQYF	TGCGCCAGCAGTCAATCAAGCGGGAGCCCGTCCACAGATACGCAGTATTTT
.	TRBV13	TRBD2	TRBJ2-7	CASSRRSGGGYYEQYF	TGTGCCAGCAGCCGACGGTCTGGGGGGGGGTACTACGAGCAGTACTTC
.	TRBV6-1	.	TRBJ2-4	CASSEYGTLAKNIQYF	TGTGCCAGCAGTGAATATGGCACCCTAGCCAAAAACATTCAGTACTTC
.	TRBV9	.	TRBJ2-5	CASSGTPGHRQETQYF	TGTGCCAGCAGCGGAACACCGGGTCATAGGCAAGAGACCCAGTACTTC
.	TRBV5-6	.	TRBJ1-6	CASSLVGQPNSPLHF	TGTGCCAGCAGCTTGGTTGGGCAGCCGAATTCACCCCTCCACTTT
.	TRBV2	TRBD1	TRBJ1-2	CASSEGVGTGSYTF	TGTGCCAGCAGTGAAGGGGTCGGGACAGGAAGCTACACCTTC
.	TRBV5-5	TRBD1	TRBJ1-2	CASSLEQGAKGYTF	TGTGCCAGCAGCTTGGAGCAGGGGGCTAAGGGCTACACCTTC
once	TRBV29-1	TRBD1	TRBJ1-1	CSVRYQGAPGAFF	TGCAGCGTAAGATATCAGGGGGCGCCGGGAGCTTTCTTT
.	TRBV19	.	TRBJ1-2	CASSVRGRRDYGYTF	TGTGCCAGTAGTGTGCGGGGCAGGCGGGACTATGGCTACACCTTC
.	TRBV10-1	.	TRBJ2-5	CAGRGGRETQYF	TGCGCCGGCAGGGGGGGGCGGGAGACCCAGTACTTC
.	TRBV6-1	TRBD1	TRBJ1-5	CASSGDRGRGNQPQHF	TGTGCCAGCAGTGGTGACAGGGGAAGGGGAAATCAGCCCCAGCATTTT
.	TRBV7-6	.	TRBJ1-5	CASSLVRDQPQHF	TGTGCCAGCAGCTTAGTAAGAGATCAGCCCCAGCATTTT
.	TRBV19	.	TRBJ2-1	CASNVADNEQFF	TGTGCCAGTAACGTAGCGGACAATGAGCAGTTCTTC
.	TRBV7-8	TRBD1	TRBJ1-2	CASSLRSPGQGANYGYTF	TGTGCCAGCAGCCTTAGATCACCGGGACAGGGGGCTAACTATGGCTACACCTTC
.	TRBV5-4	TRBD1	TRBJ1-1	CASSWDRVSEAFF	TGTGCCAGCAGCTGGGACAGGGTGTCAGAAGCTTTCTTT
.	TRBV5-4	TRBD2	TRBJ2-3	CASSSGLAGGPGVSTDTQYF	TGTGCCAGCAGCTCGGGACTAGCGGGAGGGCCTGGGGTGAGCACAGATACGCAGTATTTT